Described below is a single T cell receptor beta chain sequence and its context. The record originates from a study of blood T cell repertoires in COVID-19. Sequencing used immunoSEQ multiplex PCR; TCRdb keeps in-frame clones, though not all of them. This table has fewer than 350,000 clones, around 90% appearing once. V was cut by 5 bases and J by 0 bases, with 11 bases left in between. The CDR3 is 13 amino acids. In germline, CDR1 is GTSNPN, CDR2 SVGIG (reference sequence). This receptor was obtained from a woman aged 55 to 70 with COVID-19, enrolled during active disease. The source material was peripheral blood. The chain couples TRBV30 to TRBJ2-7, with D perhaps matching TRBD1 (6 bases). The CDR3 coding sequence is TGTGCCTGGCAATTGGACAGCTCCTACGAGCAGTACTTC. Its protein is CAWQLDSSYEQYF.